The 26 T cell receptor beta chains presented below share a single source sample, sequenced in a study of blood T cell repertoires in COVID-19 (dated by TCRdb to about 2020). The library came from the immunoSEQ multiplex PCR assay. TCRdb took over this immuneACCESS table, retaining in-frame rearrangements with V and J assigned. Such tables are incomplete; in checked studies, under half of the missing clones stem from an unresolved V gene, and the remainder is unexplained. This sample has 20,000 or so clones in its table, and 86% of those were observed once. The ten largest make up roughly 12% of the sample. Input material: peripheral blood. The receptor set was obtained from an elderly woman with active or convalescent COVID-19.

The chain has TRBV3-1 (or the pseudogene TRBV3-2) and TRBJ1-2; 7 bases line up with TRBD1. CDR3 length equals 16 residues. Looked up from germline, CDR1 is LGHDT and CDR2 is YNNKEL (reference sequence). The J segment lost 4 bases and the V segment lost 0 bases, leaving 8 bases of the junction unmatched. CDR3 loop: CASSQDWAGGIYGYTF. The CDR3 DNA sequence: TGTGCCAGCAGCCAAGATTGGGCAGGGGGTATCTATGGCTACACCTTC.

Regarding this clone: The sample holds other DNA sequences that translate to the same CDR3. The gene calls are TRBV18 and TRBJ2-1; 11 bases map to TRBD2. The germline V gene encodes CDR1 KGHSH and CDR2 LQKENI. With 0 bases clipped from V and 2 bases from J, the junction kept 0 bases outside the gene matches. The CDR3 sequence is 16 residues long. This CDR3 is CASSPPSGRAYNEQFF. The DNA for the CDR3 is TGTGCCAGCTCACCACCTAGCGGGAGGGCCTACAATGAGCAGTTCTTC.

This clone was detected once. The J gene is TRBJ2-7, the V gene TRBV4-1, with 7 bases lining up with TRBD1. Germline loops: CDR1 MGHRA, CDR2 YSYEKL. This CDR3 spans 15 amino acids. V gave up 4 bases and J gave up 4 bases; unmatched junction bases: 10. The CDR3 loop reads CASSLSTGSRYEQYF. The CDR3 nucleotides read TGCGCCAGCAGCCTATCGACAGGGTCGAGATACGAGCAGTACTTC.

J is TRBJ2-5 and V is TRBV15; 9 bases agree with TRBD2. Germline V lookup: CDR1 LNHNV, CDR2 YYDKDF (reference sequence). With 4 bases clipped from V and 7 bases from J, the junction kept 10 bases outside the gene matches. The CDR3 has 15 amino acids. CDR3 sequence reads: CATSKGLASPGTQYF. DNA of the CDR3: TGTGCCACCAGCAAAGGACTAGCGTCCCCGGGGACCCAGTACTTC.

The rearrangement links TRBV7-2 to TRBJ2-4, with 8 bases lining up with TRBD1. Germline V gene sequence: CDR1 SGHTA, CDR2 FQGNSA. CDR3 length: 16 amino acids. V lost 6 bases to trimming and J lost 0 bases; unmatched junction nucleotides: 7. The CDR3 loop reads CASSSTGALAKNIQYF. The CDR3 DNA reads as TGTGCCAGCAGTTCGACAGGGGCCTTAGCCAAAAACATTCAGTACTTC.

As regards this clone: Additional DNA sequences in this sample encode the identical CDR3. The V call is TRBV5-1, the J call TRBJ2-5, with 8 bases aligning to TRBD2. Germline V gene lookup returns CDR1 SGHRS and CDR2 YFSETQ. CDR3 size: 13 residues. J lost 5 bases, V lost 2 bases, and 2 bases had no gene match. The DNA of the CDR3 is TGCGCCAGCAGCTTAAGCGGGAGTGAGACCCAGTACTTC. It specifies CASSLSGSETQYF.

The V call is TRBV18, the J call TRBJ1-2; D gene uncertain. Between the trimmed V and J ends, which lost 0 bases and 6 bases, there was a span of 8 bases. The CDR3 spans 13 residues. The germline V gene encodes CDR1 KGHSH and CDR2 LQKENI. In nucleotides, the CDR3 is TGTGCCAGCTCACCACCGAGCAGGAATGGCTACACCTTC. Translated: CASSPPSRNGYTF.

V and J are TRBV5-1 and TRBJ1-1, with 7 bases aligning to TRBD1. V shed 2 bases and J 4 bases; nucleotides not matched to a gene: 11. Germline values: CDR1 SGHRS, CDR2 YFSETQ. The CDR3 runs 16 residues. The CDR3 is CASSLRGQAGGTEAFF. CDR3 DNA: TGCGCCAGCAGCTTAAGAGGACAGGCGGGTGGCACTGAAGCTTTCTTT.

V gene TRBV6-1 combines with J gene TRBJ2-4; 11 bases match TRBD2. The germline CDR1 and CDR2 sequences are MNHNS and SASEGT. Unmatched junction bases numbered 4, after V lost 0 bases and J lost 0 bases. This CDR3 comprises 18 residues. CDR3 sequence (DNA): TGTGCCAGCAGTGAAGCGTACGGACTAGCGGGAGCCAAAAACATTCAGTACTTC. As protein: CASSEAYGLAGAKNIQYF.

The chain employs TRBV28 and TRBJ2-1; TRBD1 matches 9 bases. Germline trimming cut 6 bases from V and 4 bases from J; bases unmatched to any gene: 10. The CDR3 runs to 16 residues. Germline CDR1 MDHEN, CDR2 SYDVKM. DNA of the CDR3: TGTGCCAGCAGCTCACAGGGGGCTTTTGGTTACAATGAGCAGTTCTTC. This translates into CASSSQGAFGYNEQFF.

The CDR3 is CASSQPTRGNYEQYF. In DNA form, the CDR3 reads TGCGCCAGCAGCCAGCCGACGAGGGGGAACTACGAGCAGTACTTC. This chain links TRBV4-1 with TRBJ2-7, with D tentatively TRBD1 (6 bases). Between the trimmed V and J ends, which lost 3 bases and 3 bases, there was a span of 15 bases. This CDR3 has 15 amino acids. CDR1 and CDR2 from the germline V gene are MGHRA and YSYEKL.

The rearrangement joins TRBV18 to TRBJ2-7; 10 nucleotides line up with TRBD2. The CDR3 has 17 residues. The junction had 7 bases not matched to a gene; V was cut back by 0 bases and J by 2 bases. The germline gives CDR1 KGHSH, CDR2 LQKENI. CDR3 nucleotide sequence: TGTGCCAGCTCACCACCGACCTCTAGCGGGAGACCCTACGAGCAGTACTTC. As protein: CASSPPTSSGRPYEQYF.

This chain connects TRBV6-5 to TRBJ2-5; TRBD2 agrees at 7 bases. The germline V gene encodes CDR1 MNHEY and CDR2 SVGAGI. The ends lost 2 bases at V and 3 bases at J; junction bases unmatched: 6. The CDR3 spans 15 residues. The CDR3 loop reads CASSYGTTHKETQYF. The CDR3, as DNA: TGTGCCAGCAGTTACGGGACTACACATAAAGAGACCCAGTACTTC.

V usage is TRBV6-6 and J usage is TRBJ1-2, with 10 positions matching TRBD1. Germline CDR1 and CDR2: MNHNY and SVGAGI (reference sequence). The CDR3 runs to 18 residues. Losses at the gene ends were 5 bases for V and 0 bases for J; bases not matched to a gene: 12. Here the CDR3 DNA reads TGTGCCAGCAGTCGCCGGGACAGGGGTCCACTCGCTAACTATGGCTACACCTTC. Amino acids: CASSRRDRGPLANYGYTF.

The chain carries TRBV9 and TRBJ1-6; no firm D call. This CDR3 is 14 amino acids long. V shed 0 bases and J shed 9 bases, with 10 bases lying between them. CDR1 is SGDLS and CDR2 is YYNGEE in the germline V gene. CDR3 loop: CASSVGAVLSPLHF. The CDR3 DNA is TGTGCCAGCAGCGTAGGTGCGGTGCTTTCACCCCTCCACTTT.

V usage is TRBV9 and J usage is TRBJ1-2, with D possibly being TRBD1 (6 bases). The germline V gene encodes CDR1 SGDLS and CDR2 YYNGEE. CDR3 size: 15 residues. V lost 3 bases to trimming and J lost 8 bases, with 20 bases between them. The DNA of the CDR3 is TGTGCCAGCAGCGGGCGCAATCTGGGGGCTGGAGGCTACACCTTC. It is translated as CASSGRNLGAGGYTF.

The chain carries TRBV19 and TRBJ1-4; TRBD1 matches 9 bases. Germline V gives CDR1 LNHDA, CDR2 SQIVND (reference sequence). CDR3 length equals 14 residues. Losses at the gene ends were 7 bases for V and 5 bases for J; bases not matched to a gene: 5. The CDR3: CASNHRGPNEKLFF. In DNA, the CDR3 is TGTGCCAGTAACCACAGGGGGCCCAATGAAAAACTGTTTTTT.

The chain employs TRBV3-1 (or the pseudogene TRBV3-2) and TRBJ2-5, with 7 bases lining up with TRBD2. J lost 6 bases, V lost 0 bases, and 10 bases had no gene match. This CDR3 is 16 amino acids long. In germline, CDR1 is LGHDT, CDR2 YNNKEL (reference sequence). The CDR3 sequence is CASSQDIGGGRQTQYF. The CDR3 coding sequence is TGTGCCAGCAGCCAAGATATTGGGGGGGGACGGCAGACCCAGTACTTC.

This sequence joins TRBV25-1 and TRBJ2-7, with no clear D. The germline V gene has CDR1 MGHDK and CDR2 SYGVNS. V dropped 8 bases and J dropped 5 bases, with 10 bases sitting between them. This CDR3 spans 11 amino acids. CDR3 sequence (DNA): TGTGCCAGCGGCCTTATTGACGAGCAGTACTTC. Translating it yields CASGLIDEQYF.

The chain couples TRBV5-4 to TRBJ2-1; 13 bases are a match to TRBD2. The CDR3 is made up of 15 amino acids. Trimming took 0 bases from V and 9 from J; bases not matched to a gene: 3. Looked up from germline, CDR1 is SGHNT and CDR2 is YYREEE (reference sequence). The CDR3 DNA is TGTGCCAGCAGCTTGGGGACTAGCGGGAGCGGTGAGCAGTTCTTC. Translating gives CASSLGTSGSGEQFF.

This rearrangement joins TRBV5-1 to TRBJ2-5; 10 bases map to TRBD1. In germline, CDR1 is SGHRS, CDR2 YFSETQ. This CDR3 is built from 12 residues. The junction had 0 bases not matched to a gene; V was cut back by 5 bases and J by 5 bases. The DNA of the CDR3 is TGCGCCAGCAGGACAGGGGGCGAGACCCAGTACTTC. The encoded protein is CASRTGGETQYF.

The DNA of the CDR3 is TGTGCCAGCAGTCGCCGGGGGGGGCCTAGCACAGATACGCAGTATTTT. It translates to CASSRRGGPSTDTQYF. J is TRBJ2-3 and V is TRBV3-1 (or the pseudogene TRBV3-2); 8 nucleotides match TRBD2. The length of the CDR3 is 16 residues. V lost 6 bases to trimming and J lost 0 bases; unmatched junction nucleotides: 8. Germline CDR1 is LGHDT and CDR2 is YNNKEL (reference sequence).

There are a few counts of this clone. The chain recombines TRBV27 with TRBJ1-6; unclear D gene. Germline-derived CDR1 and CDR2 are MNHEY and SMNVEV (reference sequence). The V end was cut by 2 bases, the J end by 7 bases, with 3 bases between. CDR3 length: 12 amino acids. The CDR3 DNA reads as TGTGCCAGCAGTTTACTCAATTCACCCCTCCACTTT. Protein product: CASSLLNSPLHF.

In this sample, this clone turned up once. The chain couples TRBV9 to TRBJ2-1; 12 positions match TRBD2. Germline-derived CDR1 and CDR2 are SGDLS and YYNGEE. This CDR3 is built from 15 residues. V shed 1 base and J 8 bases; nucleotides not matched to a gene: 4. The CDR3 DNA follows: TGTGCCAGCAGCGTAACAGGGACTAGCGGGTATGAGCAGTTCTTC. Protein sequence: CASSVTGTSGYEQFF.

The chain has TRBV7-2 and TRBJ1-5, with 8 bases identical to TRBD1. Unmatched junction bases numbered 6, after V lost 4 bases and J lost 4 bases. Per germline, CDR1 SGHTA and CDR2 FQGNSA. The CDR3 spans 15 residues. CDR3 in DNA: TGTGCCAGCAGCTCCGGACAGGGAATAAATCAGCCCCAGCATTTT. This translates into CASSSGQGINQPQHF.

This rearrangement joins TRBV7-9 to TRBJ2-2; 8 nucleotides match TRBD1. With 0 bases clipped from V and 5 bases from J, the junction kept 14 bases outside the gene matches. CDR1 is SEHNR, CDR2 FQNEAQ, per germline (reference sequence). The CDR3 length is 19 residues. CDR3 sequence reads: CASSLARQGAEFMTGELFF. The DNA for the CDR3 is TGTGCCAGCAGCTTAGCTCGGCAGGGGGCTGAGTTTATGACCGGGGAGCTGTTTTTT.